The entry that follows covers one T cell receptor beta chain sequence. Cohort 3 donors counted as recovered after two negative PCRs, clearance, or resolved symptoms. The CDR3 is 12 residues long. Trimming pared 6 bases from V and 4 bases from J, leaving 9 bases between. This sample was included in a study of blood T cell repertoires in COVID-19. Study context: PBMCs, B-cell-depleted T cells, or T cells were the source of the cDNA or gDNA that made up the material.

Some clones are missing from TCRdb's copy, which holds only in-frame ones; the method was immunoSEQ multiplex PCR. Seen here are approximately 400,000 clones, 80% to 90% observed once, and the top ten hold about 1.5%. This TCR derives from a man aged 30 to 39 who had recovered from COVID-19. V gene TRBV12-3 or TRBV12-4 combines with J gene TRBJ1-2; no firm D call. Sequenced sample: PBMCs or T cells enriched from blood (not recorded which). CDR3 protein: CASRVTTYGYTF. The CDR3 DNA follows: TGTGCCAGCAGAGTAACTACCTATGGCTACACCTTC.